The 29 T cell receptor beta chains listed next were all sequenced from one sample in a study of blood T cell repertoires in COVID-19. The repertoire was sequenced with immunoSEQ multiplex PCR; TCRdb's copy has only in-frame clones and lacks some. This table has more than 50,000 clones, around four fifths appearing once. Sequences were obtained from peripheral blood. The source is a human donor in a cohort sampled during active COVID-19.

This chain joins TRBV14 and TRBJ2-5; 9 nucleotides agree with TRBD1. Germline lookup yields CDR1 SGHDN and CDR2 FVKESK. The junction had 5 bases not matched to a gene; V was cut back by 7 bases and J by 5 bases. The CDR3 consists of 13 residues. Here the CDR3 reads CASTTGGRETQYF. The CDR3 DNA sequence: TGTGCCAGCACCACAGGGGGCAGGGAGACCCAGTACTTC.

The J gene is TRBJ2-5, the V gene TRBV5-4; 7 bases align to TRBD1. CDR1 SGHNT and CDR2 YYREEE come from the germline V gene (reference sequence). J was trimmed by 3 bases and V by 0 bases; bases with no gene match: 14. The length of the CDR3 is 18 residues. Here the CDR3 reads CASSLAGWLGDSKETQYF. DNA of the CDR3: TGTGCCAGCAGCTTGGCCGGGTGGTTAGGGGACAGCAAAGAGACCCAGTACTTC.

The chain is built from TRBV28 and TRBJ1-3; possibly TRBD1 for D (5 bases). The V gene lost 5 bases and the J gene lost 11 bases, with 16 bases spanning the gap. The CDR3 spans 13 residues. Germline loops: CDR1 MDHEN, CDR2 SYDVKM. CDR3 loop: CASSLGGVQPIYF. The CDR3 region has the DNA TGTGCCAGCAGTCTGGGGGGGGTCCAGCCCATATATTTT.

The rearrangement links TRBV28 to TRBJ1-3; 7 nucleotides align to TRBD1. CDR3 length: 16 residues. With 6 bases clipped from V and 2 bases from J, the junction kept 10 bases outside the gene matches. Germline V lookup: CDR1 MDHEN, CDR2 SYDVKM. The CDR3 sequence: CASSSWDRIAGNTIYF. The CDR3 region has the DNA TGTGCCAGCAGCTCGTGGGACAGAATCGCTGGAAACACCATATATTTT.

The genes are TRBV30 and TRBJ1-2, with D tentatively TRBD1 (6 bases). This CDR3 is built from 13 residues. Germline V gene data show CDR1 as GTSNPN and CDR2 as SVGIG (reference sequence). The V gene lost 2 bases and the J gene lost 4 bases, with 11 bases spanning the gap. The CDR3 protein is CAWSPDRTYGYTF. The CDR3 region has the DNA TGTGCCTGGAGTCCCGACAGGACCTATGGCTACACCTTC.

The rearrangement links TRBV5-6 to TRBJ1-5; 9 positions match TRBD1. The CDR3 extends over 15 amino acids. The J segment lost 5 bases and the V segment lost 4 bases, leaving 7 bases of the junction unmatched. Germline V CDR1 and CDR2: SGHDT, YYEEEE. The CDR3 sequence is CASSPAGQGYQPQHF. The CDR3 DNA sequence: TGTGCCAGCAGCCCCGCGGGACAGGGCTATCAGCCCCAGCATTTT.

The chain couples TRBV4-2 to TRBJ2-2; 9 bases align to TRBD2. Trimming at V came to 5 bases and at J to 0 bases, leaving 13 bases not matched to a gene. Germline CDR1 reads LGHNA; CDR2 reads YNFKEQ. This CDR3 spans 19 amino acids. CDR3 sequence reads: CASSTKRSGGASNTGELFF. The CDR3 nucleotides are TGTGCCAGCAGCACCAAGCGTAGCGGGGGCGCCTCGAACACCGGGGAGCTGTTTTTT.

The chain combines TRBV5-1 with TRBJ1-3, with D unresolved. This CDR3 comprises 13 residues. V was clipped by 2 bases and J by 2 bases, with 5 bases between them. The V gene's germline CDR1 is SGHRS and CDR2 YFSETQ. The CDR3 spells CASSLITGNTIYF. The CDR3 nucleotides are TGCGCCAGCAGCTTAATAACTGGAAACACCATATATTTT.

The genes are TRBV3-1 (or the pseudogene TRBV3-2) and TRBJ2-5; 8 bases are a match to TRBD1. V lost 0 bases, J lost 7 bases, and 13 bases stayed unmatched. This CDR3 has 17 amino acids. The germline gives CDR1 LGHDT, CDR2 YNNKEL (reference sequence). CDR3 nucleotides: TGTGCCAGCAGCCAAGAAGTTGTGGTACACAGGGGGGCGACCCAGTACTTC. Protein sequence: CASSQEVVVHRGATQYF.

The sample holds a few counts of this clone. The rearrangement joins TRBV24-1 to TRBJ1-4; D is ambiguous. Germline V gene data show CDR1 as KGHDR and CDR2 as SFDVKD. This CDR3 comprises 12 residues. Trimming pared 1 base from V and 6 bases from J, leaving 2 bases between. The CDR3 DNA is TGTGCCACCAGTGATTTCGATGAAAAACTGTTTTTT. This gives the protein CATSDFDEKLFF.

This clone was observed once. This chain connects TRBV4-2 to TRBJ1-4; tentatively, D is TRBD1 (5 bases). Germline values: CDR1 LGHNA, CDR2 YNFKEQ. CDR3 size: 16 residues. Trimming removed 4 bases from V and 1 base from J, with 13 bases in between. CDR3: CASSPEGVVTNEKLFF. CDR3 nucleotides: TGTGCCAGCAGCCCCGAAGGGGTTGTAACTAATGAAAAACTGTTTTTT.

Written as DNA, the CDR3 is TGCGCCAGCAGACCCGGGGCGGGGGGGGTCAATGAGCAGTTCTTC. Residues: CASRPGAGGVNEQFF. The chain carries TRBV4-1 and TRBJ2-1; 9 bases align to TRBD2. Looked up from germline, CDR1 is MGHRA and CDR2 is YSYEKL. Trimming took 6 bases from V and 6 from J; bases not matched to a gene: 9. This CDR3 spans 15 amino acids.

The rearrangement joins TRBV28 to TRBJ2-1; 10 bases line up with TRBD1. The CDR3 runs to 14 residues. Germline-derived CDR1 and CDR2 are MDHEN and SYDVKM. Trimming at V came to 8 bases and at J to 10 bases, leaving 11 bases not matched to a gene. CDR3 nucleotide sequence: TGTGCCAGCTCCTCCGGGGACAGGGGCTACGAGCAGTTCTTC. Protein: CASSSGDRGYEQFF.

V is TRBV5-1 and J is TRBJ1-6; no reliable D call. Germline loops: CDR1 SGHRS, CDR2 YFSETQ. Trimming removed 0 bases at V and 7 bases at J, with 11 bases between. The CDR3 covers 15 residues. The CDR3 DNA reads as TGCGCCAGCAGCTTGGCCGTTCAGAGGAATTCACCCCTCCACTTT. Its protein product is CASSLAVQRNSPLHF.

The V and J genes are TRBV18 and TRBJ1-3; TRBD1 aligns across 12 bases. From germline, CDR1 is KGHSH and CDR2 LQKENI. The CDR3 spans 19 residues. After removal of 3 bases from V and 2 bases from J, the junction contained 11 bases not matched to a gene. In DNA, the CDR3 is TGTGCCAGCTCACCGAGGGACAGGGGGCTGCGTTTCGCTGGAAACACCATATATTTT. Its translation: CASSPRDRGLRFAGNTIYF.

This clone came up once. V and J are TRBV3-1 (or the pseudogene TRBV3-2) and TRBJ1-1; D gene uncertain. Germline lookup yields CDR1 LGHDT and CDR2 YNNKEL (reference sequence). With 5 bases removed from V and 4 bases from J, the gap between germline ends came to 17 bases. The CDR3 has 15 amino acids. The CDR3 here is CASSSSEGWGTEAFF. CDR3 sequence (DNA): TGTGCCAGCAGCTCCTCTGAGGGCTGGGGCACTGAAGCTTTCTTT.

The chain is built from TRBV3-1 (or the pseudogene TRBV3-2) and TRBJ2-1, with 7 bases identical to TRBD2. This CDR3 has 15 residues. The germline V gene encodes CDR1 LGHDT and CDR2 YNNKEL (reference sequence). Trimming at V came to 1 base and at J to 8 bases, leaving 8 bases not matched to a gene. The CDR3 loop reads CASSQVFGAGDEQFF. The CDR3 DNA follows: TGTGCCAGCAGCCAAGTGTTTGGGGCGGGGGATGAGCAGTTCTTC.

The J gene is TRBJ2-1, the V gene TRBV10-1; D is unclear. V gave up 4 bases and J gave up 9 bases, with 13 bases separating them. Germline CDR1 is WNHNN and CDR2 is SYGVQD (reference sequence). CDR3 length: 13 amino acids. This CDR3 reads CASSVVSKSEQFF. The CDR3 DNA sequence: TGCGCCAGCAGTGTTGTGAGTAAGAGTGAGCAGTTCTTC.

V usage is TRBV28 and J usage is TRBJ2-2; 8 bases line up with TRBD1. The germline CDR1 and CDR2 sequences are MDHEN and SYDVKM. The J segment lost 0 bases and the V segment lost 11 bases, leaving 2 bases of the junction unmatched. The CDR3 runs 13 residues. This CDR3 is CAGQGPNTGELFF. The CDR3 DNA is TGTGCCGGACAGGGACCGAACACCGGGGAGCTGTTTTTT.

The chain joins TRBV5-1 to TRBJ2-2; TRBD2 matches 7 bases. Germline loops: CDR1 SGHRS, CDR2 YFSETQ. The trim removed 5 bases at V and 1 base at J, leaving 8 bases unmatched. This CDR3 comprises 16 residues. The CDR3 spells CASSRSGTGNTGELFF. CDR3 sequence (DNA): TGCGCCAGCAGTCGAAGCGGGACCGGGAACACCGGGGAGCTGTTTTTT.

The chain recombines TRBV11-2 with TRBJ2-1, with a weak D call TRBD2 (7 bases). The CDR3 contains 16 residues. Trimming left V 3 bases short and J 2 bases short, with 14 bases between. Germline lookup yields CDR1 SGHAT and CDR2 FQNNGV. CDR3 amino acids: CASSFSAGATYNEQFF. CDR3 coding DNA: TGTGCCAGCAGCTTTTCCGCGGGGGCGACCTACAATGAGCAGTTCTTC.

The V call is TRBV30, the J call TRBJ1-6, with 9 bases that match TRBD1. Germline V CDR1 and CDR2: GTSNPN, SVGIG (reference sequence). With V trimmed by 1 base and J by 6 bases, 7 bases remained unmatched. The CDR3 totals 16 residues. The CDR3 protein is CAWSATGGPPNSPLHF. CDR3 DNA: TGTGCCTGGAGTGCGACAGGGGGGCCTCCTAATTCACCCCTCCACTTT.

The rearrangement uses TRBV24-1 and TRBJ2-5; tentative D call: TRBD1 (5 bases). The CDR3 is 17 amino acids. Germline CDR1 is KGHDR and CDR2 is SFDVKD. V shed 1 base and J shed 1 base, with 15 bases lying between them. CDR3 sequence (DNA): TGTGCCACCAGTGATTTCTTAGGGGATCTCTCCCAAGAGACCCAGTACTTC. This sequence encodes CATSDFLGDLSQETQYF.

CDR3 DNA: TGTGCCAGCGGCAGCAGGGGGTCTAACTATGGCTACACCTTC. Translated, it gives CASGSRGSNYGYTF. The chain carries TRBV25-1 and TRBJ1-2; 7 nucleotides agree with TRBD1. Germline assignment: CDR1 MGHDK and CDR2 SYGVNS. V shed 8 bases and J 0 bases; nucleotides not matched to a gene: 6. The CDR3 contains 14 residues.

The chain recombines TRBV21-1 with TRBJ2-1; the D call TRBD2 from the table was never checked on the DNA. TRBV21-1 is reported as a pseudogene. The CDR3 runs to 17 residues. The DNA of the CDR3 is TGTGCCAGCAGCGAAACTAGCGGGGGCCTACTCTACAATGAGCAGTTCTTC. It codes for CASSETSGGLLYNEQFF.

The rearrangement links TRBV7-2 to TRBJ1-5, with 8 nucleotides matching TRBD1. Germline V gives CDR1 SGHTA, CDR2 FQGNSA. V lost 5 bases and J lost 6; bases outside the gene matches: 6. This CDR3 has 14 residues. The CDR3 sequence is CASSDRGFGQPQHF. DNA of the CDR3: TGTGCCAGCAGCGACAGGGGATTCGGTCAGCCCCAGCATTTT.

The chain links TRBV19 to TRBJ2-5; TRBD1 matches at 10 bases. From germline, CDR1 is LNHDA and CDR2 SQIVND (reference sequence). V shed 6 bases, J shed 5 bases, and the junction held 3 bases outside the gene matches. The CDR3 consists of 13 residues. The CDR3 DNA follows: TGTGCCAGTAGCAGGGGACAGGGGGAGACCCAGTACTTC. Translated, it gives CASSRGQGETQYF. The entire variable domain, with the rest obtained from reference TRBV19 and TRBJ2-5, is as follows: DGGITQSPKYLFRKEGQNVTLSCEQNLNHDAMYWYRQDPGQGLRLIYYSQIVNDFQKGDIAEGYSVSREKKESFPLTVTSAQKNPTAFYLCASSRGQGETQYFGPGTRLLVL.

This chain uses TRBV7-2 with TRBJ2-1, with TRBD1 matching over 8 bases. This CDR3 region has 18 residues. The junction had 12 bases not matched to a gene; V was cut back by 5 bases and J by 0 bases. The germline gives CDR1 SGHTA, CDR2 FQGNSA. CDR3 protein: CASSPTWTGRGSYNEQFF. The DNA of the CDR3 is TGTGCCAGCAGCCCGACCTGGACAGGGCGGGGCTCCTACAATGAGCAGTTCTTC.

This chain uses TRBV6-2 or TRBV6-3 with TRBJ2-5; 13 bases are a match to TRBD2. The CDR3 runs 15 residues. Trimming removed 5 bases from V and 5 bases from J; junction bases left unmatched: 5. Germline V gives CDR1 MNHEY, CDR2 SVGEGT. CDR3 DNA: TGTGCCAGCAGTAAAGGGACTAGCGGGGAGGAGACCCAGTACTTC. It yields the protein CASSKGTSGEETQYF.